The rows below give T cell receptor beta chains drawn from one sample of a study of T cells after yellow fever vaccination. TCRdb re-called the 5' RACE reads with MiXCR, one entry per CDR3 protein. Of 450,000 to 600,000 distinct CDR3 sequences in the sample, approximately 12% were seen once. The sample was PBMCs, taken on the day of the yellow fever booster vaccination. The receptors were gathered from a man aged 25 to 40 who received the YFV17D yellow fever vaccine. Each CDR3 is given with its conserved first and last residue. The D gene is left open where the match is weak. Clone size is given for some rows only: seen once, a few or many times, or a class if the clone is expanded.

>few|TRBJ2-5|TRBV10-3|TRBD2
CAISSAGTSGARFSRETQYF
TGTGCCATCAGTTCAGCCGGGACTAGCGGGGCGCGGTTCTCAAGAGAGACCCAGTACTTC
>-|TRBJ2-5|TRBV23-1|-
CASSQGGLHPETQYF
TGCGCCAGCAGCCAAGGCGGTTTACACCCCGAGACCCAGTACTTC
>-|TRBJ2-1|TRBV20-1|TRBD2
CSARPLREGLNEQFF
TGCAGTGCTAGACCCCTGCGGGAGGGCCTCAATGAGCAGTTCTTC
>few|TRBJ2-1|TRBV21-1|-
CASSTPRAGGGYNEQFF
TGTGCCAGCAGCACCCCTAGGGCGGGAGGAGGCTACAATGAGCAGTTCTTC
>few|TRBJ2-3|TRBV7-2|TRBD2
CASSLVGGGSTDTQYF
TGTGCCAGCAGCTTAGTTGGGGGGGGGAGCACAGATACGCAGTATTTT
>-|TRBJ2-7|TRBV12-3/TRBV12-4|TRBD2
CASRIAGASYEQYF
TGTGCCAGCAGAATAGCGGGGGCCTCCTACGAGCAGTACTTC
>few|TRBJ1-1|TRBV20-1|-
CSARDRRAGTEAFF
TGCAGTGCTAGAGATCGTAGGGCTGGGACTGAAGCTTTCTTT
>-|TRBJ2-1|TRBV27|-
CASRRETAYNEQFF
TGTGCCAGCAGGAGGGAGACAGCCTACAATGAGCAGTTCTTC
>-|TRBJ2-1|TRBV7-9|TRBD1
CASSPRGRKPYNEQFF
TGTGCCAGCAGCCCGAGGGGGCGGAAACCCTACAATGAGCAGTTCTTC
>-|TRBJ2-1|TRBV12-3/TRBV12-4|TRBD2
CASSPDKGGRAKDEQFF
TGTGCCAGCAGTCCGGATAAAGGCGGGAGGGCCAAGGATGAGCAGTTCTTC
>many|TRBJ2-1|TRBV30|-
CAWSSGDPPNEQFF
TGTGCCTGGAGTTCAGGAGACCCCCCGAATGAGCAGTTCTTC
>-|TRBJ1-2|TRBV10-3|-
CAISGSGAYGYTF
TGTGCCATCAGTGGTTCAGGAGCCTATGGCTACACCTTC
>few|TRBJ1-6|TRBV30|-
CAWSLAGGRNESPLHF
TGTGCCTGGAGTCTCGCGGGGGGCAGGAACGAATCACCCCTCCACTTT
>-|TRBJ2-3|TRBV14|TRBD2
CASSQGGIKKTSGHTDTQYF
TGTGCCAGCAGCCAAGGCGGCATCAAGAAGACTAGCGGGCACACAGATACGCAGTATTTT
>-|TRBJ2-3|TRBV7-2|-
CASSRQVSADTQYF
TGTGCCAGCAGCCGACAGGTCAGCGCAGATACGCAGTATTTT
>few|TRBJ2-1|TRBV20-1|-
CSAAGDHLSNEQFF
TGCAGTGCTGCCGGGGACCACCTGAGCAATGAGCAGTTCTTC
>few|TRBJ2-7|TRBV12-3/TRBV12-4|-
CASSLTSLGGEQYF
TGTGCCAGCAGTCTCACTAGCTTGGGGGGCGAGCAGTACTTC
>many|TRBJ2-3|TRBV29-1|-
CSVEDADF
TGCAGCGTTGAAGACGCTGATTTT
>few|TRBJ2-1|TRBV12-3/TRBV12-4|-
CASSLSGQFYNEQFF
TGTGCCAGCAGTTTGTCCGGCCAATTCTACAATGAGCAGTTCTTC
>few|TRBJ2-3|TRBV25-1|TRBD1
CATSRDSGLADTQYF
TGTGCCACCAGCAGGGACAGTGGGCTCGCAGATACGCAGTATTTT
>few|TRBJ2-1|TRBV5-1|-
CASGRSGNYNEQFF
TGCGCCAGCGGCAGGTCAGGGAACTACAATGAGCAGTTCTTC
>-|TRBJ2-7|TRBV27|TRBD2
CASSFRLAGGEQYF
TGTGCCAGCAGTTTCCGACTAGCGGGAGGCGAGCAGTACTTC
>few|TRBJ2-1|TRBV6-2/TRBV6-3|TRBD2
CASRGRGSFGNEQFF
TGTGCCAGCAGAGGTCGCGGGAGTTTTGGGAATGAGCAGTTCTTC
>-|TRBJ2-7|TRBV15|-
CATGQSYEQYF
TGTGCCACGGGCCAGTCCTACGAGCAGTACTTC
>few|TRBJ2-7|TRBV20-1|TRBD2
CSAIAGPPGEQYF
TGCAGTGCGATAGCGGGGCCCCCGGGCGAGCAGTACTTC
>many|TRBJ1-4|TRBV11-2|TRBD1
CASSSPGTEQNEKLFF
TGTGCCAGCAGCTCCCCCGGGACAGAACAAAATGAAAAACTGTTTTTT
>few|TRBJ2-1|TRBV11-2|-
CASVRWGEQFF
TGTGCCAGCGTCCGATGGGGTGAGCAGTTCTTC
>few|TRBJ2-5|TRBV24-1|TRBD2
CATSAGGSGRETQYF
TGTGCCACCAGTGCTGGCGGGAGTGGTCGAGAGACCCAGTACTTC
>few|TRBJ2-7|TRBV7-9|-
CASSFGGYYEQYF
TGTGCCAGCAGCTTCGGGGGCTACTACGAGCAGTACTTC
>-|TRBJ2-1|TRBV9|TRBD1
CASSVGTGGGNEQFF
TGTGCCAGCAGCGTCGGGACAGGGGGGGGCAATGAGCAGTTCTTC
>-|TRBJ2-1|TRBV4-1|TRBD2
CASSQVLWTSYLHNEQFF
TGCGCCAGCAGCCAAGTCCTTTGGACTAGCTACTTGCACAATGAGCAGTTCTTC
>-|TRBJ2-2|TRBV21-1|-
CASSRGANTGELFF
TGTGCCAGCAGCAGAGGCGCGAACACCGGGGAGCTGTTTTTT
>-|TRBJ2-5|TRBV18|-
CASSGLLIGGQETQYF
TGTGCCAGCTCCGGTCTACTGATCGGGGGCCAGGAGACCCAGTACTTC
>few|TRBJ2-1|TRBV14|TRBD1
CASSQPGQGALGEQFF
TGTGCCAGCAGCCAACCAGGACAGGGGGCTTTAGGTGAGCAGTTCTTC
>few|TRBJ2-7|TRBV5-1|-
CASSPDTLGTPYEQYF
TGCGCCAGCAGCCCCGACACCCTGGGTACCCCCTACGAGCAGTACTTC
>-|TRBJ2-1|TRBV10-2|TRBD2
CASSEVAGGPKFF
TGCGCCAGCAGTGAGGTAGCGGGAGGGCCGAAGTTCTTC
>few|TRBJ2-3|TRBV20-1|-
CSAPGSAGPDTQYF
TGCAGTGCCCCTGGGTCGGCAGGGCCGGATACGCAGTATTTT
>few|TRBJ2-7|TRBV7-2|-
CASSLVGAGQYF
TGTGCCAGCAGCTTAGTCGGAGCGGGGCAGTACTTC
>few|TRBJ2-5|TRBV10-2|-
CASSEGTGETQYF
TGCGCCAGCAGTGAAGGGACTGGAGAGACCCAGTACTTC
>few|TRBJ1-1|TRBV4-1|-
CASSRNGQNTEAFF
TGCGCCAGCAGCAGAAACGGGCAAAACACTGAAGCTTTCTTT
>few|TRBJ2-7|TRBV2|TRBD1
CASSAGQVYEQYF
TGTGCCAGCAGTGCAGGACAGGTCTACGAGCAGTACTTC
>few|TRBJ2-1|TRBV7-8|-
CASSLVRERNEQFF
TGTGCCAGCAGCTTAGTGCGGGAAAGGAATGAGCAGTTCTTC